Listed below are T cell receptor beta chains from one sample, sequenced in a study of blood T cell repertoires in COVID-19. Some clones are missing from TCRdb's copy, which holds only in-frame ones; the method was immunoSEQ multiplex PCR. The profile shows more than 95,000 clones, roughly 90% of them singletons. The sample consisted of peripheral blood. Receptor source: a human donor in a cohort sampled during active COVID-19. CDR3s leave out the opening cysteine and the closing phenylalanine or tryptophan. A clone size is listed for some rows: how often the clone was seen (once, few, many), or a class if it is expanded.

TRBJ2-7	TRBV28	NA	ASSPRGQSSYEQY
TRBJ1-5	TRBV28	once	ASSFGGARNQPQH
TRBJ2-7	TRBV7-3	NA	ASSLYGATTEISYEQY
TRBJ1-6	TRBV5-4	NA	ASNRPPGPLH
TRBJ2-7	TRBV11-2	NA	ASSVAGLAAEQY
TRBJ1-3	TRBV11-3	NA	ASSSRAGGTIY
TRBJ1-5	TRBV19	NA	ASSIRVVGQPQH
TRBJ1-3	TRBV6-5	NA	ASSYDRGPGNTIY
TRBJ2-3	TRBV7-6	NA	ASSLVGGSTDTQY
TRBJ1-1	TRBV30	NA	AWSAVMNTEAF
TRBJ2-1	TRBV3-1/TRBV3-2	once	ASSPGTVQF
TRBJ1-2	TRBV7-9	NA	ASSLNGGYT
TRBJ2-5	TRBV5-1	NA	ASRWRGSQETQY
TRBJ2-7	TRBV19	NA	ASSPGQGLTYEQY
TRBJ1-4	TRBV5-1	NA	ASSLTATNEKLF
TRBJ1-1	TRBV5-1	NA	ASSLWGQGEEAF
TRBJ2-7	TRBV19	NA	ASSTGQGAYEQY
TRBJ2-1	TRBV7-9	NA	ASSLAGTSLNEQF
TRBJ2-1	TRBV7-9	once	AIRPQTSGNYNEQF
TRBJ2-7	TRBV6-4	NA	ASSDPLRSYEQY
TRBJ2-7	TRBV27	NA	ASSLGLAAYEQY
TRBJ1-5	TRBV19	NA	ASSIQDSSYSNQPQH
TRBJ2-3	TRBV3-1/TRBV3-2	NA	ASSHLGPSGTTTYTDTQY
TRBJ2-1	TRBV5-4	NA	ASSLVSVAGNEQF
TRBJ1-2	TRBV4-1	NA	ASSLSGQGSYGYT
TRBJ1-2	TRBV28	NA	ASKRRDTQSSDT
TRBJ2-3	TRBV7-8	NA	ASSLVRGDTRGDTQY
TRBJ1-3	TRBV29-1	NA	SVEGDRGANTIY
TRBJ2-7	TRBV4-2	NA	ASSQVGGNEQY
TRBJ2-1	TRBV25-1	NA	ASSGLTSETYNEQF
TRBJ2-1	TRBV28	NA	ASSLGLEQF
TRBJ2-1	TRBV24-1	NA	ATRGTSGRDYNEQF
TRBJ2-7	TRBV2	NA	ASSAQGLYEQY
TRBJ2-2	TRBV7-2	NA	ASREQAVNTGELF
TRBJ2-5	TRBV9	NA	ASSVFGGIETQY
TRBJ2-7	TRBV15	NA	ATSRDLGLNEQY
TRBJ2-2	TRBV29-1	NA	SVESGGRARVGTGELF
TRBJ2-4	TRBV12-5	NA	ASGPGQGLTDIQY
TRBJ2-5	TRBV9	NA	ASSVGLAVQETQY
TRBJ1-4	TRBV20-1	NA	SASRQGRTNEKLF
TRBJ1-1	TRBV7-9	NA	ASSLDRNGGLNTEAF
TRBJ2-2	TRBV4-3	NA	ASSQERTGGTGELF
TRBJ2-7	TRBV4-2	few	ASSQPRGEQY